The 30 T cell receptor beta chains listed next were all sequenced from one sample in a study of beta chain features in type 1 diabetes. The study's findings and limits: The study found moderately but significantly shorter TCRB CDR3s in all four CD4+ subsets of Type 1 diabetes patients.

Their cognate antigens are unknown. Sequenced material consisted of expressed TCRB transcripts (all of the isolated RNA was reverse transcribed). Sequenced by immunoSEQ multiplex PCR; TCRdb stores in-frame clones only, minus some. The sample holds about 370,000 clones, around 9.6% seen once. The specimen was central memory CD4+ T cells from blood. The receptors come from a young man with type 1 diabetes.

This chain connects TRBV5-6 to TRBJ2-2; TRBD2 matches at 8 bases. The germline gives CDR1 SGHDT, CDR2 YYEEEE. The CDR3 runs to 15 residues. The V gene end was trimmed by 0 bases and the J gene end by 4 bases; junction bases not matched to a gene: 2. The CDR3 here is CASSLGLAFTGELFF. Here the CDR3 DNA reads TGTGCCAGCAGCTTGGGACTAGCGTTCACCGGGGAGCTGTTTTTT.

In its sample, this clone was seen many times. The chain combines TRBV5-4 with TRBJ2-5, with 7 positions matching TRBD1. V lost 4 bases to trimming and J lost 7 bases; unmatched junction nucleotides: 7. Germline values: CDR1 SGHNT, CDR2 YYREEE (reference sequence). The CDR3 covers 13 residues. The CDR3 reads CASSVDRDGTQYF. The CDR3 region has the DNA TGTGCCAGCAGCGTCGACAGGGATGGGACCCAGTACTTC.

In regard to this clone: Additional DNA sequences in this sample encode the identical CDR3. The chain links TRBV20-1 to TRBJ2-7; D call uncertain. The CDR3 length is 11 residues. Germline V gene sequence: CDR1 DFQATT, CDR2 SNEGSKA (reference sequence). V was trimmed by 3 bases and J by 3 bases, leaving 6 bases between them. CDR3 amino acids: CSASPYYEQYF. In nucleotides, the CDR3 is TGCAGTGCTAGCCCTTACTACGAGCAGTACTTC.

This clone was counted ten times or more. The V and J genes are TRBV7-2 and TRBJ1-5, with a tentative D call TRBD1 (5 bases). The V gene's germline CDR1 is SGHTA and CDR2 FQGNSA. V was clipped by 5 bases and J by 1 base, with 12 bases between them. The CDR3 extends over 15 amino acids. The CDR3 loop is CASSRSWDSNQPQHF. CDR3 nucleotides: TGTGCCAGCAGCCGTTCCTGGGACAGCAATCAGCCCCAGCATTTT.

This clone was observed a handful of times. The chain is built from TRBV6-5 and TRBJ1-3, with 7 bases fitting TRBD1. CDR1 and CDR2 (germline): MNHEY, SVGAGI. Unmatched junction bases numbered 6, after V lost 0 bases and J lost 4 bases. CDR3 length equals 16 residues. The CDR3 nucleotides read TGTGCCAGCAGTTACTCATCGGGGACAGCGGGAAACACCATATATTTT. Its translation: CASSYSSGTAGNTIYF.

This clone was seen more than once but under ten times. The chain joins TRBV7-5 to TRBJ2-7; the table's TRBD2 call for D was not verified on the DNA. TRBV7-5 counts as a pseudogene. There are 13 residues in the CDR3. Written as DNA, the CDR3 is TGTGCCAGCAGCTCCCAACCTACGAGGGAGCAGTACTTC. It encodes CASSSQPTREQYF.

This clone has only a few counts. This CDR3 is CASSLLVGRQPQHF. The CDR3 DNA sequence: TGTGCCAGCAGTTTACTGGTAGGGCGTCAGCCCCAGCATTTT. The chain has TRBV28 and TRBJ1-5; D is ambiguous. Germline V lookup: CDR1 MDHEN, CDR2 SYDVKM. This CDR3 region has 14 residues. V gave up 2 bases and J gave up 6 bases, with 11 bases separating them.

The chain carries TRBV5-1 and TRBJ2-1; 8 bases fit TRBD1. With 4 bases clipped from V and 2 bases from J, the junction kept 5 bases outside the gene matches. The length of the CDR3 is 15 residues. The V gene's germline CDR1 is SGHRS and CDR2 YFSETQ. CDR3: CASSDPTGAYNEQFF. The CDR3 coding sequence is TGCGCCAGCAGCGACCCGACAGGGGCCTACAATGAGCAGTTCTTC.

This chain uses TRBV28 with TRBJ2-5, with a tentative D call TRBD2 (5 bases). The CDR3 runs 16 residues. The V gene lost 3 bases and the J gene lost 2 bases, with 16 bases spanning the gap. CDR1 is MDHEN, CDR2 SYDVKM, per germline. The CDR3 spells CASSLPLGLAQETQYF. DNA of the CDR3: TGTGCCAGCAGTTTGCCCCTCGGGCTAGCACAAGAGACCCAGTACTTC.

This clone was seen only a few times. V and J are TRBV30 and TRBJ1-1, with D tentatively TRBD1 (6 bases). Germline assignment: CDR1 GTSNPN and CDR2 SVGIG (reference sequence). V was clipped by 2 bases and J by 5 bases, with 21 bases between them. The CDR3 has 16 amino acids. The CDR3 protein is CAWSPKGGTFGTEAFF. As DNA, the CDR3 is TGTGCCTGGAGTCCTAAAGGGGGGACCTTCGGGACTGAAGCTTTCTTT.

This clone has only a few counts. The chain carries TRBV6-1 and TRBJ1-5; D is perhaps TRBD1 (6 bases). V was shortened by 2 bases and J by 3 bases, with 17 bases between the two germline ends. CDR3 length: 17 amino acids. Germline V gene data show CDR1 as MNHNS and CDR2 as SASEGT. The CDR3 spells CASSEQGRPGFNQPQHF. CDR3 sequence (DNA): TGTGCCAGCAGTGAACAGGGGAGGCCCGGCTTCAATCAGCCCCAGCATTTT.

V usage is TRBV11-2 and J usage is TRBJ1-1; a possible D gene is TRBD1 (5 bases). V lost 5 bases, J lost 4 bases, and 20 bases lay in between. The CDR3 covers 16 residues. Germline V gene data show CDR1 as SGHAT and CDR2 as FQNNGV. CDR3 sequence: CASSPTGGGLGTEAFF. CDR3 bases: TGTGCCAGCAGCCCTACGGGGGGGGGACTGGGCACTGAAGCTTTCTTT.

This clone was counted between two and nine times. CDR3 amino acids: CASNRAPTAYEQYF. The CDR3 DNA is TGTGCCAGCAACAGGGCACCCACGGCCTACGAGCAGTACTTC. This chain uses TRBV5-5 with TRBJ2-7, with a tentative D call TRBD1 (6 bases). The CDR3 is made up of 14 amino acids. Trimming pared 6 bases from V and 2 bases from J, leaving 15 bases between. Per the germline V gene, CDR1 is SGHKS and CDR2 is YYEKEE (reference sequence).

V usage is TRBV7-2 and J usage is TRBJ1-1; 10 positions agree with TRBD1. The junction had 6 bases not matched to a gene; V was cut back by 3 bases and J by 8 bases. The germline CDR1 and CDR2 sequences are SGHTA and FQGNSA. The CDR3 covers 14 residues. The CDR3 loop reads CASSLGPGQGEAFF. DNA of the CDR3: TGTGCCAGCAGCTTGGGCCCGGGACAGGGGGAAGCTTTCTTT. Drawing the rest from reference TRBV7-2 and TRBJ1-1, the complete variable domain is GAGVSQSPSNKVTEKGKDVELRCDPISGHTALYWYRQSLGQGLEFLIYFQGNSAPDKSGLPSDRFSAERTGGSVSTLTIQRTQQEDSAVYLCASSLGPGQGEAFFGQGTRLTVV.

The CDR3 protein is CASSGQGGNNQPQHF. The CDR3 nucleotides are TGTGCCAGCAGTGGACAGGGAGGGAACAATCAGCCCCAGCATTTT. V is TRBV6-5 and J is TRBJ1-5; 8 nucleotides line up with TRBD1. The CDR3 runs 15 residues. Germline V lookup: CDR1 MNHEY, CDR2 SVGAGI. V shed 5 bases and J 3 bases; nucleotides not matched to a gene: 6.

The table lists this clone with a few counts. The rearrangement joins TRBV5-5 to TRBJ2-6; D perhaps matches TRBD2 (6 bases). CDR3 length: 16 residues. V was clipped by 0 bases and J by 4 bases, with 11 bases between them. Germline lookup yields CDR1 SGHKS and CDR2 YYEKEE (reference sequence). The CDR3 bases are TGTGCCAGCAGCTTGGTCGGGAGTACCGGGGCCAACGTCCTGACTTTC. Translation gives CASSLVGSTGANVLTF.

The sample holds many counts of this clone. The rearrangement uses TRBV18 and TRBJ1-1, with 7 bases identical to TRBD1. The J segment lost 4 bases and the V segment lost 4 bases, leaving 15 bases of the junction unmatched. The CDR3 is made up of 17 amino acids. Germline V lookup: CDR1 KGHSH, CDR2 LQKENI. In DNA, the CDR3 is TGTGCCAGCTCACGTAATCTCGTGACAGGGTTGGGCACTGAAGCTTTCTTT. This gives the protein CASSRNLVTGLGTEAFF.

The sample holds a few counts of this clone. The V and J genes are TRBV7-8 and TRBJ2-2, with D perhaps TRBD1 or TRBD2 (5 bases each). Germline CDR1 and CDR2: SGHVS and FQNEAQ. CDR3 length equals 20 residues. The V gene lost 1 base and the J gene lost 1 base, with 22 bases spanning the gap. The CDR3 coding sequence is TGTGCCAGCAGCTTAGGAGGGGAGACTGTCCAATTAAGGAACACCGGGGAGCTGTTTTTT. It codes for CASSLGGETVQLRNTGELFF. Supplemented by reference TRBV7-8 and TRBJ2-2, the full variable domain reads GAGVSQSPRYKVAKRGQDVALRCDPISGHVSLFWYQQALGQGPEFLTYFQNEAQLDKSGLPSDRFFAERPEGSVSTLKIQRTQQEDSAVYLCASSLGGETVQLRNTGELFFGEGSRLTVL.

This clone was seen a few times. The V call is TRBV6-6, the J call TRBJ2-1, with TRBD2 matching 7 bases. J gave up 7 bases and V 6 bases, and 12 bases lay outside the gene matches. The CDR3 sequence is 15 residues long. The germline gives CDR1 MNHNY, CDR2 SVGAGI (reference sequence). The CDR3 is CASRAGVVLWNEQFF. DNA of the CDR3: TGTGCCAGCAGGGCGGGAGTTGTGTTATGGAATGAGCAGTTCTTC.

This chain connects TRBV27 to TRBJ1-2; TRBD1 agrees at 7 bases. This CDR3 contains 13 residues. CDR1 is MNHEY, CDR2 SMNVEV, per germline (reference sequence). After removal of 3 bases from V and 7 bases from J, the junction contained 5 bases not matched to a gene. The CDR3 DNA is TGTGCCAGCAGTTTTGAAGGGGGCCTTGGCTACACCTTC. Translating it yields CASSFEGGLGYTF.

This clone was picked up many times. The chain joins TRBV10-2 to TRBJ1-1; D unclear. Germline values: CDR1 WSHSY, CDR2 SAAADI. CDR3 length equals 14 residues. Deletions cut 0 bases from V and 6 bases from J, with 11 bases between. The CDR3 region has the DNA TGCGCCAGCAGTGAGTCTGCCGGGAGTCCTGAAGCTTTCTTT. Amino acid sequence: CASSESAGSPEAFF.

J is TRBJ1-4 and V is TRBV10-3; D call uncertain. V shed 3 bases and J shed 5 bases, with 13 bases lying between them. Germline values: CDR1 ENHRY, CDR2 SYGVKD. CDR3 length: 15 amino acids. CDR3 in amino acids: CAISDDKSINEKLFF. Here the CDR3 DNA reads TGTGCCATCAGTGATGATAAAAGCATCAATGAAAAACTGTTTTTT.

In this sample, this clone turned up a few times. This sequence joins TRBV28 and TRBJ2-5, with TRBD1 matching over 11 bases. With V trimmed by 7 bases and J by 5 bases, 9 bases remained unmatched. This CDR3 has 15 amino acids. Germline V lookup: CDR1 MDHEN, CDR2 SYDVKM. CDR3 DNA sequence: TGTGCCAGCACCTTTAGGACAGGGGGCCGGGAGACCCAGTACTTC. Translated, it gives CASTFRTGGRETQYF.

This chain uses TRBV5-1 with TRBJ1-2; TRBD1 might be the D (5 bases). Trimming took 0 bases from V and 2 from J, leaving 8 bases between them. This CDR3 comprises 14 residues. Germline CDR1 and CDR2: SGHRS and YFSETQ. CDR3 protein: CASSLGWGNYGYTF. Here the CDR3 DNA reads TGCGCCAGCAGCTTGGGGTGGGGGAACTATGGCTACACCTTC.

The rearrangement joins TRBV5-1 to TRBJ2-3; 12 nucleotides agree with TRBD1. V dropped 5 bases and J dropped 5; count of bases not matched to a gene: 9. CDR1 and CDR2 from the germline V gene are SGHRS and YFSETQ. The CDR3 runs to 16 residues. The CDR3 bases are TGCGCCAGCAGTGGCGGGACAGGGGGCCAGGGAGATACGCAGTATTTT. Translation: CASSGGTGGQGDTQYF.

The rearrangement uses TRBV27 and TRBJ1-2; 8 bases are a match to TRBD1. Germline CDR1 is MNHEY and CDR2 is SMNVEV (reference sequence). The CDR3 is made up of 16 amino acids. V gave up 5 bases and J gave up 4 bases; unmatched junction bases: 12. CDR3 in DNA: TGTGCCAGCAGTAGGATTTCCGCAGGGGGCGGCTATGGCTACACCTTC. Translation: CASSRISAGGGYGYTF.

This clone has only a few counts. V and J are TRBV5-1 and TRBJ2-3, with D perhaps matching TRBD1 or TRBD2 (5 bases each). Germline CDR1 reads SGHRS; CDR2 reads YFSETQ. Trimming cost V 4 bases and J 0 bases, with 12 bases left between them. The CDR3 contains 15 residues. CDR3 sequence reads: CASSPRDRSTDTQYF. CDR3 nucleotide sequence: TGCGCCAGCAGCCCCCGGGACCGTAGCACAGATACGCAGTATTTT.

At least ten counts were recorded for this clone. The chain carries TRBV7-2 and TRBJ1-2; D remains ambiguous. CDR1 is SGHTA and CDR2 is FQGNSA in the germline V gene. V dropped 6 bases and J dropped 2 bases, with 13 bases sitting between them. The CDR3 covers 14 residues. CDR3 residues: CASSPDLSNYGYTF. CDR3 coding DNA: TGTGCCAGCAGTCCCGATCTGTCGAACTATGGCTACACCTTC.

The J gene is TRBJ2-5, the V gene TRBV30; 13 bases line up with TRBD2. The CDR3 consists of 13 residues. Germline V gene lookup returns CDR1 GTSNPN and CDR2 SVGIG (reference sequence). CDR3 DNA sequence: TGTGCTAAAGGACTAGCGGGAGAAGAGACCCAGTACTTC. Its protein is CAKGLAGEETQYF.

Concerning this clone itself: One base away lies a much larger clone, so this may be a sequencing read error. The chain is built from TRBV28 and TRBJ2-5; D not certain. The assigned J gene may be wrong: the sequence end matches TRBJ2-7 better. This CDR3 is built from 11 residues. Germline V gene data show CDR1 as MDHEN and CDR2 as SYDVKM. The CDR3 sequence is CASRENYEQYF. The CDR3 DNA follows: TGTGCCAGCAGGGAAAACTACGAGCAGTACTTC.